This record concerns one T cell receptor (beta chain) sequence. This entry belongs to a study of OX40 agonist ivuxolimab in advanced cancers. Germline V gene data show CDR1 as MDHEN and CDR2 as SYDVKM. The J segment lost 6 bases and the V segment lost 1 base, leaving 6 bases of the junction unmatched. The CDR3 loop spans 16 amino acids. Libraries were prepared by immunoSEQ multiplex PCR; TCRdb keeps only in-frame clonotypes and omits some of them. The sample lists roughly 49,000 clones; approximately 88% were seen once. The specimen was CD4+ or CD8+ T cells sorted from blood, collected in a trial of the OX40 agonist ivuxolimab. The chain has TRBV28 and TRBJ1-6; 7 positions agree with TRBD1. This receptor was taken from an adult with an advanced solid tumor such as melanoma, head and neck, liver or kidney cancer. The CDR3, as DNA: TGTGCCAGCAGTTTATACGGACAGGCGATTAATTCACCCCTCCACTTT. Its translation: CASSLYGQAINSPLHF.